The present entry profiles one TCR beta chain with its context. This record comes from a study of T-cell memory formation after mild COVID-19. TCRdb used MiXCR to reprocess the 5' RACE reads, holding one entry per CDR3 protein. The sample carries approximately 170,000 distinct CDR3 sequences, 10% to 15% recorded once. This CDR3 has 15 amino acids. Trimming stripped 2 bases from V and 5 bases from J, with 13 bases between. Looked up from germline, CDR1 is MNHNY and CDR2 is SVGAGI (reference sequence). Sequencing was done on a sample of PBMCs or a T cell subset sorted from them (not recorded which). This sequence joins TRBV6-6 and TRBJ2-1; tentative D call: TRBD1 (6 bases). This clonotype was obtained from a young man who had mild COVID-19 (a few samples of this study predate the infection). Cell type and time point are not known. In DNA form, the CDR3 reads TGTGCCAGCAGTTACCTGCCCGGGACAAACAATGAGCAGTTCTTC. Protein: CASSYLPGTNNEQFF.